This TCR beta chain was sequenced for a study of cytomegalovirus exposure and HLA in healthy donors. With 60 Vbeta and 13 Jbeta primers, the PCR was carried out. Profiled with immunoSEQ multiplex PCR; TCRdb holds only in-frame clones, not every one. The repertoire has 250,000 to 350,000 clones, just over 85% of them found once; the top ten carry roughly 4%. Germline values: CDR1 ENHRY, CDR2 SYGVKD. This CDR3 comprises 13 residues. V was trimmed by 2 bases and J by 4 bases, leaving 7 bases between them. This clonotype was sampled from a man aged 40-50 years in good health and CMV-seropositive. The V gene is TRBV10-3, the J gene TRBJ2-3, with D maybe TRBD2 (5 bases). What was sequenced was PBMCs. This CDR3 is CAISEGGADTQYF. The CDR3 coding sequence is TGTGCCATCAGTGAGGGAGGAGCAGATACGCAGTATTTT.